This T cell receptor (beta chain) is from a study of blood T cell repertoires in COVID-19. This clone was picked up one time. Per germline, CDR1 SGHDN and CDR2 FVKESK. The CDR3 is made up of 17 amino acids. Trimming removed 0 bases at V and 0 bases at J, with 11 bases between. Source study methods: Researchers report that nucleated cell counts were estimated from reference gene primer amplification. TCRdb's table, derived via immunoSEQ multiplex PCR, lists solely in-frame clones and lacks some. V and J calls and clone size come straight from that table; D and trimming were deduced from the DNA. The repertoire consists of about 100,000 clones, with around 87% occurring once and the leading ten covering around a tenth.

The sequence was collected from a woman in her 30s with acute or convalescent COVID-19. V gene TRBV14 combines with J gene TRBJ1-4; possible D gene TRBD1, 6 bases. Sequenced material: peripheral blood. Here the CDR3 DNA reads TGTGCCAGCAGCCAAGATGTCAGGGGAGCAACTAATGAAAAACTGTTTTTT. This codes for CASSQDVRGATNEKLFF. The full variable domain, its missing parts supplied by reference TRBV14 and TRBJ1-4, is EAGVTQFPSHSVIEKGQTVTLRCDPISGHDNLYWYRRVMGKEIKFLLHFVKESKQDESGMPNNRFLAERTGGTYSTLKVQPAELEDSGVYFCASSQDVRGATNEKLFFGSGTQLSVL.